These T cell receptor beta chains were read from a single sample in a study of cytomegalovirus exposure and HLA in healthy donors. Produced via immunoSEQ multiplex PCR; TCRdb's table is partial and in-frame only. The sample carries 170,000 or so clones, about 73% recorded once. The sample comprised PBMCs. The origin of the receptors is a woman aged 45-59 years in good health and CMV-seropositive. CDR3s include the opening cysteine and the closing phenylalanine or tryptophan. The order of the fields is clone size, D gene, J gene, V gene, CDR3 DNA, CDR3 protein. The D gene is left open where the match is weak. Clone size appears in some rows only: once, few, many, or a class for an expanded clone.

size: .
D: .
J: TRBJ1-5
V: TRBV6-1
DNA: TGTGCCAGCAGTGAGCGGGGGGGCAGGCAGCCCCAGCATTTT
CDR3: CASSERGGRQPQHF

size: .
D: TRBD2
J: TRBJ2-5
V: TRBV15
DNA: TGTGCCACCAGCAGAGATCGGAGCGGGGGGTTGCAAGAGACCCAGTACTTC
CDR3: CATSRDRSGGLQETQYF

size: .
D: .
J: TRBJ1-2
V: TRBV5-6
DNA: TGTGCCAGCAGCTGGGGAGTTTCTAACTATGGCTACACCTTC
CDR3: CASSWGVSNYGYTF

size: .
D: TRBD1
J: TRBJ1-1
V: TRBV2
DNA: TGTGCCAGCAGTGAAGCGGGGACAGGCGAAGCTTTCTTT
CDR3: CASSEAGTGEAFF

size: .
D: .
J: TRBJ2-5
V: TRBV11-2
DNA: TGTGCCAGCACCCGGGGAGCTTACCAAGAGACCCAGTACTTC
CDR3: CASTRGAYQETQYF

size: .
D: TRBD1
J: TRBJ1-2
V: TRBV7-9
DNA: TGTGCCAGCAGCCACCGGGACAGGTTGGACTATGGCTACACCTTC
CDR3: CASSHRDRLDYGYTF

size: once
D: TRBD1
J: TRBJ2-2
V: TRBV6-1
DNA: TGTGCCAGAAGGGACAGGGATGTCGGGGAGCTGTTTTTT
CDR3: CARRDRDVGELFF

size: .
D: .
J: TRBJ2-2
V: TRBV5-1
DNA: TGCGCCAGCAGCTTGAGGAGACAGATAAACACCGGGGAGCTGTTTTTT
CDR3: CASSLRRQINTGELFF

size: .
D: TRBD1
J: TRBJ1-1
V: TRBV5-6
DNA: TGTGCCAGCAGCTTGGCGCGACAGGGTAGGGCTGAAGCTTTCTTT
CDR3: CASSLARQGRAEAFF

size: .
D: .
J: TRBJ1-2
V: TRBV5-4
DNA: TGTGCCAGCAGGGTACAGGGTCAGGACTATGGCTACACCTTC
CDR3: CASRVQGQDYGYTF

size: .
D: .
J: TRBJ2-7
V: TRBV5-1
DNA: TGCGCCAGCAGCGCGGGGACAGCTACCTACGAGCAGTACTTC
CDR3: CASSAGTATYEQYF

size: .
D: TRBD1
J: TRBJ1-3
V: TRBV9
DNA: TGTGCCAGCAGCACCCGGACAGGGGTGGATGGTGTTGACACCATATATTTT
CDR3: CASSTRTGVDGVDTIYF

size: few
D: TRBD1
J: TRBJ2-5
V: TRBV2
DNA: TGTGCCAGCATTTCTGCAACAGGGGGCGGGGAGACCCAGTACTTC
CDR3: CASISATGGGETQYF

size: .
D: TRBD1
J: TRBJ1-5
V: TRBV30
DNA: TGTGCCTGGGGACCCCCGGGACAGAGACATAGCAATCAGCCCCAGCATTTT
CDR3: CAWGPPGQRHSNQPQHF

size: once
D: .
J: TRBJ2-5
V: TRBV27
DNA: TGTGCCAGCATCCCCGACAGTTTTCAAGAGACCCAGTACTTC
CDR3: CASIPDSFQETQYF

size: .
D: TRBD1
J: TRBJ1-4
V: TRBV9
DNA: TGTGCCAGCAGCGTAGCAGGGGACAGCCGAAATGAAAAACTGTTTTTT
CDR3: CASSVAGDSRNEKLFF

size: many
D: .
J: TRBJ1-2
V: TRBV21-1
DNA: TGTGCCAGCAGCAAGGTCCGGGTGTACACCTTC
CDR3: CASSKVRVYTF

size: .
D: TRBD1
J: TRBJ1-5
V: TRBV30
DNA: TGTGCCTGGAGTGTAGGACAGGGTGGACAGCCCCAGCATTTT
CDR3: CAWSVGQGGQPQHF

size: .
D: .
J: TRBJ1-4
V: TRBV30
DNA: TGTGCCTGGAGTCCCACAGGGAATGAAAAACTGTTTTTT
CDR3: CAWSPTGNEKLFF

size: many
D: .
J: TRBJ1-5
V: TRBV7-3
DNA: TGTGCCAGCAGCTTTGAAGGCAGGTCAAGATGGTGGCAGCCCCAGCATTTT
CDR3: CASSFEGRSRWWQPQHF

size: .
D: TRBD1
J: TRBJ1-1
V: TRBV28
DNA: TGTGCCAGCAGTTTCCACAGGGGCCAAGGTACTGAAGCTTTCTTT
CDR3: CASSFHRGQGTEAFF

size: .
D: TRBD2
J: TRBJ2-3
V: TRBV10-3
DNA: TGTGCCGCTACACCGGGCCTAGCGGGGGGGGATACGCAGTATTTT
CDR3: CAATPGLAGGDTQYF

size: .
D: TRBD2
J: TRBJ2-3
V: TRBV30
DNA: TGTGCCTGGGGACTAGCGGGGGTAGGAGATACGCAGTATTTT
CDR3: CAWGLAGVGDTQYF

size: .
D: TRBD2
J: TRBJ2-7
V: TRBV9
DNA: TGTGCCAGCAGCGCAAGACTAGCCGGCGAGCAGTACTTC
CDR3: CASSARLAGEQYF

size: .
D: TRBD1
J: TRBJ2-2
V: TRBV27
DNA: TGTGCCAGCAGTAAGGACAGGGTTACCACCGGGGAGCTGTTTTTT
CDR3: CASSKDRVTTGELFF

size: once
D: .
J: TRBJ1-4
V: TRBV6-5
DNA: TGTGCCAGCACCAGACTTGGAGAAAAACTGTTTTTT
CDR3: CASTRLGEKLFF

size: few
D: TRBD1
J: TRBJ2-4
V: TRBV5-6
DNA: TGTGCCAGCAGCCCACAGGGGGCGATGGGCCTAAACATTCAGTACTTC
CDR3: CASSPQGAMGLNIQYF

size: .
D: .
J: TRBJ1-3
V: TRBV4-1
DNA: TGCGCCAGCAGCCCCTCCCAAGGGGGGGCCGGAGGAAACACCATATATTTT
CDR3: CASSPSQGGAGGNTIYF

size: once
D: TRBD1
J: TRBJ2-7
V: TRBV6-6
DNA: TGTGCCAGCAGCCTGGGACAGGGTGTCGGCGAGCAGTACTTC
CDR3: CASSLGQGVGEQYF

size: .
D: TRBD1
J: TRBJ2-7
V: TRBV4-1
DNA: TGCGCCAGCAGCCTGGGACAGGGATCCTACGAGCAGTACTTC
CDR3: CASSLGQGSYEQYF

size: once
D: TRBD1
J: TRBJ1-1
V: TRBV19
DNA: TGTGCCAGTAGTATTCAGGGGGTGAACACTGAAGCTTTCTTT
CDR3: CASSIQGVNTEAFF

size: few
D: .
J: TRBJ2-7
V: TRBV5-1
DNA: TGCGCCAGCAGCTTGGGGGGGACTGTGTCCTACGAGCAGTACTTC
CDR3: CASSLGGTVSYEQYF

size: .
D: TRBD1
J: TRBJ1-2
V: TRBV2
DNA: TGTGCCAGCAGGGAGACAGGGGGAGGCTACACCTTC
CDR3: CASRETGGGYTF

size: .
D: TRBD1
J: TRBJ2-6
V: TRBV30
DNA: TGTGCCTGGAGGGGGACAGGCCCCTCTGGGGCCAACGTCCTGACTTTC
CDR3: CAWRGTGPSGANVLTF

size: .
D: .
J: TRBJ1-4
V: TRBV6-1
DNA: TGTGCCAGCAGTGAAGCGGGGGGTCTGGGGAAAGAAAAACTGTTTTTT
CDR3: CASSEAGGLGKEKLFF

size: once
D: TRBD2
J: TRBJ2-3
V: TRBV2
DNA: TGTGCCAGCAAGGGCGGGGGGGCCCCAGATACGCAGTATTTT
CDR3: CASKGGGAPDTQYF

size: .
D: .
J: TRBJ2-5
V: TRBV6-1
DNA: TGTGCCAGCAGTGCATGGGGGGGGCCAGAGGAGACCCAGTACTTC
CDR3: CASSAWGGPEETQYF

size: .
D: TRBD2
J: TRBJ2-1
V: TRBV11-1
DNA: TGTGCCAGCAGCCCCCATAGCGGGGGGTACTACAATGAGCAGTTCTTC
CDR3: CASSPHSGGYYNEQFF

size: .
D: TRBD2
J: TRBJ2-7
V: TRBV7-9
DNA: TGTTCCAGCAGCGCGGGGACTAGCGGGGTGAGCTCCTACGAGCAGTACTTC
CDR3: CSSSAGTSGVSSYEQYF

size: .
D: TRBD2
J: TRBJ2-3
V: TRBV7-3
DNA: TGTGCCAGCAGCTCCGGGGGGTTGAGCACAGATACGCAGTATTTT
CDR3: CASSSGGLSTDTQYF

size: .
D: .
J: TRBJ2-7
V: TRBV4-1
DNA: TGCGCCAGCAGCCAAGGCGGCAGGGAATACGAGCAGTACTTC
CDR3: CASSQGGREYEQYF

size: .
D: .
J: TRBJ2-1
V: TRBV5-1
DNA: TGCGCCAGCAGCTTGGTCCTAGGAGGTGGCAATGAGCAGTTCTTC
CDR3: CASSLVLGGGNEQFF

size: .
D: .
J: TRBJ1-1
V: TRBV6-5
DNA: TGTGCCAGCTGTGTTGGAGGGAACACTGAAGCTTTCTTT
CDR3: CASCVGGNTEAFF

size: .
D: TRBD2
J: TRBJ2-3
V: TRBV5-8
DNA: TGTGCCAGCAGCCCGAACGGGAGGACAGATACGCAGTATTTT
CDR3: CASSPNGRTDTQYF

size: .
D: TRBD1
J: TRBJ2-7
V: TRBV5-1
DNA: TGCGCCAGCAGACGGGAGTATGGGGACAGGGTGATAGTCAGCACCTACGAGCAGTACTTC
CDR3: CASRREYGDRVIVSTYEQYF

size: .
D: .
J: TRBJ2-3
V: TRBV5-6
DNA: TGTGCCAGCAGCCGCGAAGGGGCAGGGGCCGATACGCAGTATTTT
CDR3: CASSREGAGADTQYF

size: .
D: .
J: TRBJ2-7
V: TRBV9
DNA: TGTGCCAGCAGCGTATTAGGGGACATGAGCTACGAGCAGTACTTC
CDR3: CASSVLGDMSYEQYF

size: few
D: TRBD1
J: TRBJ2-7
V: TRBV15
DNA: TGTGCCACCAGCAGATTTGGACAGGGGGCCTACGAGCAGTACTTC
CDR3: CATSRFGQGAYEQYF

size: .
D: .
J: TRBJ1-3
V: TRBV11-3
DNA: TGTGCCAGCAGCTTAGGCGGTTCTGGAAACACCATATATTTT
CDR3: CASSLGGSGNTIYF

size: few
D: .
J: TRBJ1-4
V: TRBV18
DNA: TGTGCCAGCTCACCAACACAGGTCTCTGAAAAACTGTTTTTT
CDR3: CASSPTQVSEKLFF

size: few
D: TRBD1
J: TRBJ1-2
V: TRBV4-1
DNA: TGCGCCAGCAGCCAAGGGACAGGGTCTAACTATGGCTACACCTTC
CDR3: CASSQGTGSNYGYTF